Below are 26 T cell receptor beta chains sequenced from a single sample in a study of molecular identifiers for immune sequencing clone quantification. TCRdb fed the PCR reads into MiXCR, producing one record per CDR3 protein. The table includes fewer than 350,000 distinct CDR3 sequences, about a fifth detected once. Material: naive CD8+ T cells from blood, with Jurkat cell RNA spiked in. This sample's subset: FACS-sorted CD8+CD4-CCR7+CD45RA+ naive T cells. The receptors stem from a human donor in good health. Some libraries in this study had Jurkat cell RNA spiked in.

With respect to this clonotype: This may come from a read error, since a much larger clone is one base off. The chain is built from TRBV9 and TRBJ2-7; no firm D call. This CDR3 is built from 14 residues. From germline, CDR1 is SGDLS and CDR2 YYNGEE. CDR3 sequence reads: CASSSGRSGNEQCF. DNA of the CDR3: TGTGCCAGCAGCTCCGGCCGGTCAGGAAACGAGCAGTGCTTC.

This clonotype was recorded many times. As DNA, the CDR3 is TGTGCCAGCAGAATCTTGGAGGGAGACAATGAGCAGTTCTTC. It is translated as CASRILEGDNEQFF. The rearrangement joins TRBV6-5 to TRBJ2-1; D may be TRBD2 (6 bases). Germline CDR1 reads MNHEY; CDR2 reads SVGAGI. This CDR3 region has 14 residues. Trimming took off 6 bases at V and 5 bases at J, with 14 bases between the two ends.

There are a few counts of this clonotype. This chain joins TRBV4-3 and TRBJ2-1; D could derive from TRBD1 or TRBD2 (6 bases each). The V gene's germline CDR1 is LGHNA and CDR2 YSLEER. This CDR3 contains 14 residues. V lost 3 bases and J 9 bases, leaving 15 bases between the germline ends. The CDR3 loop is CASSQEIQGGEQFF. The DNA for the CDR3 is TGCGCCAGCAGCCAGGAAATACAGGGAGGTGAGCAGTTCTTC.

In regard to this clonotype: It may be a read error: a sequence one base away is much more abundant. V gene TRBV4-1 combines with J gene TRBJ1-6; D gene unclear. There are 16 residues in the CDR3. Germline lookup yields CDR1 MGHRA and CDR2 YSYEKL. CDR3 loop: CASSQGSSSYNPPLHF. CDR3 in DNA: TGCGCCAGCAGCCAAGGATCGAGCTCCTATAATCCACCCCTCCACTTT.

This clonotype was seen ten or more times. The chain employs TRBV2 and TRBJ1-1; 8 bases match TRBD1. Per germline, CDR1 SNHLY and CDR2 FYNNEI. V shed 8 bases and J 0 bases; nucleotides not matched to a gene: 8. CDR3 size: 15 residues. The CDR3 region is CASGSRGLVNTEAFF. CDR3 DNA: TGTGCCAGCGGCTCCAGGGGGCTAGTGAACACTGAAGCTTTCTTT. Variable domain in full (rest from reference TRBV2 and TRBJ1-1): EPEVTQTPSHQVTQMGQEVILRCVPISNHLYFYWYRQILGQKVEFLVSFYNNEISEKSEIFDDQFSVERPDGSNFTLKIRSTKLEDSAMYFCASGSRGLVNTEAFFGQGTRLTVV.

With regard to this clonotype: One base away lies a much larger clone, so this may be a sequencing read error. CDR3 nucleotides: TGTGCCTGCAGTGAGGGGAGTAATCAGCCCCAGCATTTT. Translated: CACSEGSNQPQHF. The rearrangement joins TRBV27 to TRBJ1-5; D is possibly TRBD1 (5 bases). CDR1 is MNHEY, CDR2 SMNVEV, per germline (reference sequence). CDR3 length equals 13 residues.

This clonotype was picked up many times. The chain uses TRBV5-5 and TRBJ1-5, with D possibly being TRBD1 (5 bases). Germline CDR1 and CDR2: SGHKS and YYEKEE (reference sequence). The CDR3 is 15 residues long. The ends were cut back, 2 bases at V and 4 bases at J, with 13 bases in the middle. The CDR3 spells CASSFSGLPNQPQHF. For the CDR3, the DNA is TGTGCCAGCAGCTTCTCGGGACTCCCGAATCAGCCCCAGCATTTT. Combining the CDR3 with reference TRBV5-5 and TRBJ1-5 gives the whole variable domain DAGVTQSPTHLIKTRGQQVTLRCSPISGHKSVSWYQQVLGQGPQFIFQYYEKEERGRGNFPDRFSARQFPNYSSELNVNALLLGDSALYLCASSFSGLPNQPQHFGDGTRLSIL.

Ten or more counts support this clonotype. The chain combines TRBV20-1 with TRBJ1-4; a weak D match, TRBD1 (5 bases). Germline V gene data show CDR1 as DFQATT and CDR2 as SNEGSKA (reference sequence). The V end was cut by 3 bases, the J end by 7 bases, with 18 bases between. This CDR3 comprises 15 residues. CDR3 coding DNA: TGCAGTGCTAGGCGACTCGTGGGGGTTAGTGAAAAACTGTTTTTT. Translation: CSARRLVGVSEKLFF.

This clonotype has only a few counts. The genes are TRBV18 and TRBJ1-5, with D perhaps matching TRBD1 (6 bases). This CDR3 has 15 residues. V dropped 4 bases and J dropped 1 base, with 11 bases sitting between them. CDR1 KGHSH and CDR2 LQKENI come from the germline V gene. The DNA for the CDR3 is TGTGCCAGCTCACAGGGACACAGCAGCAATCAGCCCCAGCATTTT. Translated, it gives CASSQGHSSNQPQHF.

This clonotype was found many times. V and J are TRBV7-9 and TRBJ2-7; D may be TRBD1 or TRBD2 (5 bases each). This CDR3 region has 15 residues. Between the trimmed V and J ends, which lost 4 bases and 0 bases, there was a span of 13 bases. Germline-derived CDR1 and CDR2 are SEHNR and FQNEAQ (reference sequence). In nucleotides, the CDR3 is TGTGCCAGCAGCTCCATAACGGGACGCTCCTACGAGCAGTACTTC. Translation: CASSSITGRSYEQYF.

Details on this clonotype: This may come from a read error, since a much larger clone is one base off. This chain uses TRBV24-1 with TRBJ2-1; no definite D call. The CDR3 runs to 13 residues. CDR1 is KGHDR, CDR2 SFDVKD, per germline. CDR3 sequence reads: CATSDLSHDEQSF. The CDR3 DNA sequence: TGTGCCACCAGTGATTTGTCACACGATGAGCAGTCCTTC.

Ten or more counts support this clonotype. This chain uses TRBV7-6 with TRBJ1-4; D not certain. The V end lost 5 bases, the J end lost 0 bases, and 7 bases lay between the germline ends. This CDR3 contains 14 residues. Germline V gene lookup returns CDR1 SGHVS and CDR2 FNYEAQ. The CDR3 sequence is CASSLFSTNEKLFF. The CDR3, as DNA: TGTGCCAGCAGCCTATTTTCAACTAATGAAAAACTGTTTTTT.

This clonotype was detected ten times or more. V usage is TRBV6-6 and J usage is TRBJ1-1; tentative D call: TRBD1 (6 bases). Germline V gene lookup returns CDR1 MNHNY and CDR2 SVGAGI (reference sequence). The CDR3 has 14 residues. V was clipped by 2 bases and J by 0 bases, with 7 bases between them. The CDR3 reads CASSYQGLNTEAFF. For the CDR3, the DNA is TGTGCCAGCAGTTACCAGGGGCTGAACACTGAAGCTTTCTTT.

The chain is built from TRBV11-3 and TRBJ2-1; D ambiguous. The V end was cut by 6 bases, the J end by 0 bases, with 12 bases between. CDR1 SGHNT and CDR2 YENEEA come from the germline V gene. This CDR3 comprises 15 residues. The CDR3 region is CASSSGLYSYNEQFF. The CDR3 nucleotides read TGTGCCAGCAGTTCCGGGTTATACTCCTACAATGAGCAGTTCTTC.

About this clonotype: This may stem from a read error, because a much larger clone lies one nucleotide away. The chain employs TRBV2 and TRBJ2-3, with D tentatively TRBD1 (5 bases). CDR1 SNHLY and CDR2 FYNNEI come from the germline V gene. The CDR3 runs to 13 residues. CDR3 bases: TGTGCCAGCAGTGAGAGTAGCACAGGTACGCAGTATTTT. Protein product: CASSESSTGTQYF.

This clonotype was found many times. A much larger clone lies a single base off, so this may be a read error. The rearrangement joins TRBV12-3 or TRBV12-4 to TRBJ2-7; 7 bases agree with TRBD1. There are 13 residues in the CDR3. Losses at the gene ends were 6 bases for V and 2 bases for J; bases not matched to a gene: 4. This CDR3 reads CASRPGTAYEQYF. DNA of the CDR3: TGTGCCAGCAGACCCGGGACAGCCTACGAGCAGTACTTC.

This chain's CDR3 is CASSYALEGAGEQYF. DNA for the CDR3: TGTGCCAGCAGTTACGCCCTAGAGGGGGCGGGGGAGCAGTACTTC. The chain recombines TRBV27 with TRBJ2-7, with a weak D call TRBD1 (7 bases). The CDR3 contains 15 residues. The V gene lost 4 bases and the J gene lost 7 bases, with 20 bases spanning the gap. The V gene's germline CDR1 is MNHEY and CDR2 SMNVEV (reference sequence).

This clonotype was counted many times. V is TRBV6-5 and J is TRBJ2-7, with D maybe TRBD1 (6 bases). V shed 6 bases and J shed 1 base, with 16 bases lying between them. Germline CDR1 is MNHEY and CDR2 is SVGAGI. The CDR3 has 15 amino acids. The CDR3 here is CASSKGTGTSYEQYF. CDR3 in DNA: TGTGCCAGCAGCAAAGGAACCGGGACATCCTACGAGCAGTACTTC.

A few counts support this clonotype. The chain couples TRBV30 to TRBJ2-7; a possible D gene is TRBD1 (5 bases). The germline V and J ends were trimmed by 0 bases and 6 bases, with 6 bases remaining between them. Germline CDR1 is GTSNPN and CDR2 is SVGIG (reference sequence). The length of the CDR3 is 11 residues. CDR3 amino acids: CAWSVGREQYF. The CDR3 DNA reads TGTGCCTGGAGTGTGGGGCGCGAGCAGTACTTC.

In its sample, this clonotype was seen many times. This sequence joins TRBV13 and TRBJ1-1, with 7 nucleotides matching TRBD1. This CDR3 comprises 14 residues. Trimming cost V 0 bases and J 5 bases; bases outside gene matches: 3. CDR1 and CDR2 from the germline V gene are PRHDT and FYEKMQ (reference sequence). The CDR3 region has the DNA TGTGCCAGCAGCTTAGGCGAGGGGGCAACTGAAGCTTTCTTT. Protein product: CASSLGEGATEAFF.

This clonotype was counted at least ten times. This sequence joins TRBV28 and TRBJ2-7, with no clear D. With 3 bases removed from V and 7 bases from J, the gap between germline ends came to 13 bases. The CDR3 consists of 13 residues. The germline V gene has CDR1 MDHEN and CDR2 SYDVKM. CDR3 region: CASSFVNSREQYF. The CDR3 nucleotides are TGTGCCAGCAGTTTTGTTAACAGCCGGGAGCAGTACTTC.

This chain uses TRBV21-1 with TRBJ2-5; the table's D gene call, TRBD1, was not cross checked with the DNA. TRBV21-1 is a pseudogene locus. The CDR3 extends over 15 amino acids. The CDR3 DNA reads as TGTGCCCGCCAAACGGCGCCGGGACGTAAAGAGGCCCAATACTTC. Amino acid sequence: CARQTAPGRKEAQYF.

This clonotype showed up many times. The J gene is TRBJ2-1, the V gene TRBV13; 11 nucleotides match TRBD2. The CDR3 runs 15 residues. J gave up 4 bases and V 5 bases, and 4 bases lay outside the gene matches. CDR1 and CDR2 from the germline V gene are PRHDT and FYEKMQ (reference sequence). CDR3 coding DNA: TGTGCCAGCAGCCCGGGACTAGCGGTTTACAATGAGCAGTTCTTC. Amino acids: CASSPGLAVYNEQFF.

The table lists this clonotype with many counts. The V and J genes are TRBV7-2 and TRBJ2-7; TRBD2 aligns across 9 bases. The V gene's germline CDR1 is SGHTA and CDR2 FQGNSA. After removal of 8 bases from V and 4 bases from J, the junction contained 15 bases not matched to a gene. This CDR3 comprises 16 residues. The CDR3 loop reads CASGRDFTSGRYEQYF. The CDR3 DNA reads TGTGCCAGCGGGCGCGATTTTACGAGCGGGAGGTACGAGCAGTACTTC.

Concerning this clonotype itself: One junction end does not reproduce the germline sequence, and a read error may be involved. The chain carries TRBV7-3 and TRBJ2-2; D is uncertain. Germline CDR1 is SGHTA and CDR2 is FQGTGA. The CDR3 has 15 amino acids. In nucleotides, the CDR3 is TGTGCCAGCAGCTTAATTGCGGCGAACATCGGGGAGCTGTTTTTT. The encoded protein is CASSLIAANIGELFF.

This clonotype was seen a handful of times. The rearrangement links TRBV11-2 to TRBJ2-5, with D perhaps TRBD2 (6 bases). This CDR3 is 15 amino acids long. The germline V and J ends were trimmed by 5 bases and 1 base, with 14 bases remaining between them. Per the germline V gene, CDR1 is SGHAT and CDR2 is FQNNGV. CDR3: CASSPPGTFQETQYF. CDR3 in DNA: TGTGCCAGCAGCCCGCCCGGGACTTTCCAAGAGACCCAGTACTTC.